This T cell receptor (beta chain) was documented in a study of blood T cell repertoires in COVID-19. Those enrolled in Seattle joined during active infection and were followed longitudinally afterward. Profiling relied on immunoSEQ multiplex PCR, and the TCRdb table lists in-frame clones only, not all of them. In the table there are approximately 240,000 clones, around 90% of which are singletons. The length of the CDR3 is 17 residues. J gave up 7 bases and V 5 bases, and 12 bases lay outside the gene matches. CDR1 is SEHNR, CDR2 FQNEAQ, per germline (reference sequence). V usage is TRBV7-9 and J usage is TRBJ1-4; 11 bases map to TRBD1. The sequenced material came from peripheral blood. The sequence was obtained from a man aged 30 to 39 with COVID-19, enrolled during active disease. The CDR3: CASSLAGTGGLGEKLFF. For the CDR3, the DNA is TGTGCCAGCAGCCTCGCCGGGACAGGGGGTCTCGGTGAAAAACTGTTTTTT.